The clone carrying this T cell receptor beta chain was observed many times. These data belong to a study of T cells in Graves' hyperthyroidism and ophthalmopathy. RNA transcripts were the template for amplifying TCR beta CDR3 regions. HTBI primers were used for first-round RT-PCR of the TCR CDR3. Using its own MiXCR run on the multiplex PCR reads, TCRdb lists one record per CDR3 protein. The sample lists around 520,000 distinct CDR3 sequences, approximately 15% occurring once. Around 10 ml of fresh peripheral blood supplied the PBMCs. The germline CDR1 and CDR2 sequences are SGDLS and YYNGEE. This CDR3 contains 17 residues. With 0 bases clipped from V and 3 bases from J, the junction kept 7 bases outside the gene matches.

The chain has TRBV9 and TRBJ2-1, with 9 bases lining up with TRBD2. The sample comprised blood. This TCR was sampled from a woman under 30 with Graves' hyperthyroidism. CDR3 coding DNA: TGTGCCAGCAGCGTAGAAGGCGGGAGGGATTTCTACAATGAGCAGTTCTTC. It is translated as CASSVEGGRDFYNEQFF. Filled out from reference TRBV9 and TRBJ2-1, the complete variable domain reads DSGVTQTPKHLITATGQRVTLRCSPRSGDLSVYWYQQSLDQGLQFLIQYYNGEERAKGNILERFSAQQFPDLHSELNLSSLELGDSALYFCASSVEGGRDFYNEQFFGPGTRLTVL.